The 11 T cell receptor beta chains presented below share a single source sample, sequenced in a study of cytomegalovirus exposure and HLA in healthy donors. TCRdb keeps only in-frame clones here, not all; method: immunoSEQ multiplex PCR. The sample has tens of thousands of clones; roughly 94% are singletons. Input material: PBMCs. These receptors all stem from a woman between 18 and 29 years old in good health and CMV-seronegative.

The gene calls are TRBV6-4 and TRBJ1-6; D perhaps matches TRBD1 (5 bases). From germline, CDR1 is MRHNA and CDR2 SNTAGT. The CDR3 is 14 amino acids. V was trimmed by 3 bases and J by 10 bases, leaving 13 bases between them. CDR3 protein: CASSEITGASPLHF. DNA of the CDR3: TGTGCCAGCAGTGAAATTACAGGAGCCTCACCCCTCCACTTT.

This clone was counted a single time. V is TRBV27 and J is TRBJ2-7, with 7 bases identical to TRBD2. This CDR3 contains 14 residues. Germline lookup yields CDR1 MNHEY and CDR2 SMNVEV (reference sequence). The V and J ends lost 7 bases and 6 bases, in that order; junction bases with no gene match: 12. CDR3 in amino acids: CASTERGGTGEQYF. The CDR3 DNA reads TGTGCCAGCACCGAGCGGGGCGGGACGGGCGAGCAGTACTTC.

The rearrangement links TRBV28 to TRBJ2-4, with D uncertain. Germline CDR1 is MDHEN and CDR2 is SYDVKM. V lost 5 bases and J lost 0, with 14 bases in between. The CDR3 runs 16 residues. CDR3 sequence reads: CASSSWASVAKNIQYF. CDR3 DNA sequence: TGTGCCAGCAGTAGCTGGGCCTCGGTAGCCAAAAACATTCAGTACTTC. Full variable domain (rest looked up from reference TRBV28 and TRBJ2-4): DVKVTQSSRYLVKRTGEKVFLECVQDMDHENMFWYRQDPGLGLRLIYFSYDVKMKEKGDIPEGYSVSREKKERFSLILESASTNQTSMYLCASSSWASVAKNIQYFGAGTRLSVL.

In DNA form, the CDR3 reads TGTGCCAGCAGCCCACTCCCGACAGGGGACAATGAGCAGTTCTTC. It is translated as CASSPLPTGDNEQFF. V and J are TRBV7-9 and TRBJ2-1, with 8 bases lining up with TRBD1. The CDR3 consists of 15 residues. Germline lookup yields CDR1 SEHNR and CDR2 FQNEAQ (reference sequence). J was trimmed by 5 bases and V by 5 bases; bases with no gene match: 8.

This chain connects TRBV7-6 to TRBJ1-1; D may be TRBD1 (6 bases). Deletions cut 5 bases from V and 2 bases from J, with 12 bases between. Germline CDR1 and CDR2: SGHVS and FNYEAQ. The CDR3 contains 14 residues. The chain's CDR3 is CASSRGAGNTEAFF. The CDR3 coding sequence is TGTGCCAGCAGCCGGGGGGCAGGCAACACTGAAGCTTTCTTT.

About this clone: The same CDR3 arises from other DNA sequences in this sample as well. Written as DNA, the CDR3 is TGCGCCAGCAGCCCGGAGGGGGAAAAACTGTTTTTT. The encoded protein is CASSPEGEKLFF. This chain links TRBV5-1 with TRBJ1-4; tentatively, D is TRBD1 (5 bases). This CDR3 region has 12 residues. V was clipped by 4 bases and J by 8 bases, with 9 bases between them. Germline V gene data show CDR1 as SGHRS and CDR2 as YFSETQ.

The V gene is TRBV19, the J gene TRBJ1-2; 7 bases match TRBD1. The V gene's germline CDR1 is LNHDA and CDR2 SQIVND (reference sequence). J was trimmed by 8 bases and V by 3 bases; bases with no gene match: 6. The CDR3 runs to 13 residues. The CDR3 reads CASSMTGTSGYTF. The CDR3 coding sequence is TGTGCCAGTAGTATGACAGGGACTAGCGGCTACACCTTC.

In its sample, this clone was seen once. This sequence joins TRBV7-2 and TRBJ2-3; possibly TRBD2 for D (6 bases). The CDR3 contains 16 residues. The V gene's germline CDR1 is SGHTA and CDR2 FQGNSA. Between the trimmed V and J ends, which lost 0 bases and 0 bases, there was a span of 10 bases. Here the CDR3 DNA reads TGTGCCAGCAGCTTAGCGGGGACTTTGAGCACAGATACGCAGTATTTT. This codes for CASSLAGTLSTDTQYF.

The rearrangement uses TRBV11-2 and TRBJ2-6, with a tentative D call TRBD1 (5 bases). The CDR3 length is 16 residues. CDR1 and CDR2 from the germline V gene are SGHAT and FQNNGV. The germline V and J ends were trimmed by 0 bases and 1 base, with 7 bases remaining between them. Here the CDR3 reads CASSLDRVSGANVLTF. The CDR3 coding sequence is TGTGCCAGCAGCTTAGACAGGGTTTCTGGGGCCAACGTCCTGACTTTC.

The chain links TRBV7-3 to TRBJ2-5; D unclear. This CDR3 is built from 15 residues. Germline lookup yields CDR1 SGHTA and CDR2 FQGTGA. V was cut by 3 bases and J by 3 bases, with 14 bases left in between. CDR3 residues: CASSFRCFSEETQYF. The CDR3 region has the DNA TGTGCCAGCAGCTTCCGGTGTTTCTCGGAAGAGACCCAGTACTTC.

The gene calls are TRBV5-6 and TRBJ2-1; TRBD2 is a possible D gene (7 bases). Germline loops: CDR1 SGHDT, CDR2 YYEEEE. The V end lost 6 bases, the J end lost 6 bases, and 22 bases lay between the germline ends. This CDR3 has 16 residues. This CDR3 reads CASIRGVGGPPNEQFF. Here the CDR3 DNA reads TGTGCCAGCATCCGCGGGGTGGGGGGGCCCCCCAATGAGCAGTTCTTC.